Listed here are 29 T cell receptor beta chains from one sample, sequenced in a study of blood T cells in healthy people across ages. It was with a sample-barcoded 5' primer and a J-beta primer mix that a second PCR of roughly 6 to 12 cycles was run. TCRdb redid the calling of the 5' RACE reads with MiXCR, one entry per CDR3 protein. Here the sample spans around 2 million distinct CDR3 sequences, approximately 39% being singletons. Sequencing was done on a sample of blood. These receptors all come from a human donor in good health.

The rearrangement joins TRBV7-9 to TRBJ2-5; TRBD2 agrees at 7 bases. The J call may be in error: the DNA end matches TRBJ2-7 better. The CDR3 extends over 15 amino acids. CDR1 and CDR2 from the germline V gene are SEHNR and FQNEAQ (reference sequence). In DNA, the CDR3 is TGTGCCAGCAGCTTTCGAGCGGGCGGGAGCTACGAGCAGTACTTC. It yields the protein CASSFRAGGSYEQYF.

CDR3 bases: TGTGCCAGCAGCCGAAATTCCGGACAGATCTCCTTTTCCTACGAGCAGTACTTC. It translates to CASSRNSGQISFSYEQYF. This chain links TRBV7-2 with TRBJ2-7; a weak D match, TRBD1 (6 bases). Germline-derived CDR1 and CDR2 are SGHTA and FQGNSA. This CDR3 region has 18 residues. The V gene lost 5 bases and the J gene lost 1 base, with 24 bases spanning the gap.

As regards this clonotype: One end of the junction does not line up with germline, which may come from a read error. The chain uses TRBV29-1 and TRBJ2-1, with D possibly matching TRBD2 (6 bases). The CDR3 is made up of 14 amino acids. Germline V gene sequence: CDR1 SQVTM, CDR2 ANQGSEA. CDR3 sequence (DNA): TGCAGCGTTGAAGTGCGGGGATCCTACAATGGGCAGTTCTTC. This sequence encodes CSVEVRGSYNGQFF.

The chain combines TRBV7-9 with TRBJ1-2; tentative D call: TRBD1 (5 bases). The V end was cut by 6 bases, the J end by 3 bases, with 11 bases between. The CDR3 loop spans 13 amino acids. Germline CDR1 reads SEHNR; CDR2 reads FQNEAQ (reference sequence). This chain's CDR3 is CASRWGGDYGYTF. CDR3 DNA: TGTGCCAGCAGGTGGGGGGGGGACTATGGCTACACCTTC.

Only a few counts were recorded for this clonotype. In nucleotides, the CDR3 is TGCAGCGTTGTAAGTCAGGGGATAGCTGAAGCTTTCTTT. Amino acid sequence: CSVVSQGIAEAFF. The chain is built from TRBV29-1 and TRBJ1-1, with D possibly matching TRBD1 (6 bases). V lost 4 bases, J lost 6 bases, and 15 bases lay in between. Germline values: CDR1 SQVTM, CDR2 ANQGSEA. This CDR3 has 13 residues.

The DNA of the CDR3 is TGTGCCAGCAGCCGGGATTCTCTGGGGGGAGATGAGCAGTTCTTC. Translation: CASSRDSLGGDEQFF. This chain connects TRBV3-1 to TRBJ2-1; possibly TRBD2 for D (6 bases). V was trimmed by 4 bases and J by 8 bases, leaving 18 bases between them. CDR3 length: 15 residues. Germline CDR1 reads LGHDT; CDR2 reads YNNKEL (reference sequence).

The rearrangement joins TRBV9 to TRBJ1-2; TRBD1 matches at 9 bases. The CDR3 loop spans 18 amino acids. Trimming at V came to 4 bases and at J to 3 bases, leaving 16 bases not matched to a gene. The germline V gene has CDR1 SGDLS and CDR2 YYNGEE. CDR3 protein: CASSPGTGSAFRDYGYTF. In nucleotides, the CDR3 is TGTGCCAGCAGCCCTGGGACAGGGAGCGCTTTTAGGGACTATGGCTACACCTTC.

The rearrangement joins TRBV4-3 to TRBJ1-3; weak D call: TRBD1 (5 bases). Germline CDR1 LGHNA, CDR2 YSLEER. CDR3 length: 15 amino acids. Trimming pared 2 bases from V and 2 bases from J, leaving 10 bases between. The CDR3 region is CASSQSRVPGNTIYF. The CDR3 bases are TGCGCCAGCAGCCAAAGCAGGGTACCTGGAAACACCATATATTTT.

The V and J genes are TRBV7-2 and TRBJ2-1; D might be TRBD1 or TRBD2, each matching 5 bases. V was pared by 7 bases and J by 4 bases, with 11 bases between. Germline V gives CDR1 SGHTA, CDR2 FQGNSA. The CDR3 spans 13 residues. The CDR3 bases are TGTGCCAGCATCTGGGGCGGGTACAATGAGCAGTTCTTC. Translated: CASIWGGYNEQFF.

In its sample, this clonotype was seen a few times. The chain recombines TRBV5-6 with TRBJ2-4; D is ambiguous. The CDR3 sequence is 14 residues long. V was trimmed by 2 bases and J by 1 base, leaving 7 bases between them. Germline loops: CDR1 SGHDT, CDR2 YYEEEE. CDR3 loop: CASSFQTAKNIQYF. CDR3 in DNA: TGTGCCAGCAGCTTTCAGACGGCCAAAAACATTCAGTACTTC.

The rearrangement uses TRBV6-2 or TRBV6-3 and TRBJ2-4; the match to TRBD1 covers 9 bases. In germline, CDR1 is MNHEY, CDR2 SVGEGT. J gave up 1 base and V 6 bases, and 7 bases lay outside the gene matches. CDR3 length equals 16 residues. In DNA form, the CDR3 reads TGTGCCAGCAGCCGTACAGGGGGCCTCGCCAAAAACATTCAGTACTTC. Translation: CASSRTGGLAKNIQYF.

Regarding this clonotype: Sequence at one end of the junction differs from germline and may be a read error. The V and J genes are TRBV4-1 and TRBJ2-3; D call uncertain. The CDR3 covers 17 residues. The germline CDR1 and CDR2 sequences are MGHRA and YSYEKL. CDR3 bases: TGCGCCGGCAGCCAAGGACGGAGCTTTGGTCCTTCAGATACGCAGTATTTT. Translated: CAGSQGRSFGPSDTQYF.

As regards this clonotype: A single base separates this from a much larger clone, so it may be a read error. The V and J genes are TRBV11-3 and TRBJ2-3; D is perhaps TRBD1 (5 bases). V was trimmed by 5 bases and J by 4 bases, leaving 16 bases between them. In germline, CDR1 is SGHNT, CDR2 YENEEA. The CDR3 runs to 15 residues. The CDR3 DNA is TGTGCCAGCAGCCAAGGGGAATTCGACGCAGATACGCAGTATTTT. This translates into CASSQGEFDADTQYF. The variable domain in full, with the rest retrieved from reference TRBV11-3 and TRBJ2-3, is EAGVVQSPRYKIIEKKQPVAFWCNPISGHNTLYWYLQNLGQGPELLIRYENEEAVDDSQLPKDRFSAERLKGVDSTLKIQPAELGDSAVYLCASSQGEFDADTQYFGPGTRLTVL.

This clonotype has just a few counts. V gene TRBV20-1 combines with J gene TRBJ1-1; possible D gene TRBD1, 5 bases. Looked up from germline, CDR1 is DFQATT and CDR2 is SNEGSKA (reference sequence). V was cut by 6 bases and J by 1 base, with 12 bases left in between. The length of the CDR3 is 13 residues. The CDR3 here is CSAPPTGNTEAFF. CDR3 nucleotide sequence: TGCAGTGCCCCCCCCACAGGGAACACTGAAGCTTTCTTT.

This clonotype has a handful of counts. The chain combines TRBV7-9 with TRBJ2-6; D tentatively reads TRBD1 or TRBD2 (6 bases each). The CDR3 has 17 residues. Trimming stripped 3 bases from V and 0 bases from J, with 12 bases between. Germline V CDR1 and CDR2: SEHNR, FQNEAQ (reference sequence). In DNA form, the CDR3 reads TGTGCCAGCAGCTTCACCGGGGGCCGCTCTGGGGCCAACGTCCTGACTTTC. Protein product: CASSFTGGRSGANVLTF.

The V gene is TRBV7-9, the J gene TRBJ1-4; 8 bases line up with TRBD1. CDR1 and CDR2 from the germline V gene are SEHNR and FQNEAQ (reference sequence). After removal of 4 bases from V and 8 bases from J, the junction contained 3 bases not matched to a gene. This CDR3 has 13 residues. CDR3 nucleotide sequence: TGTGCCAGCAGCTCATGGACAGGGGAAAAACTGTTTTTT. Encoded protein: CASSSWTGEKLFF.

The sample holds a few counts of this clonotype. V usage is TRBV21-1 and J usage is TRBJ1-2. TRBV21-1 is given as a pseudogene. The CDR3 runs to 11 residues. The CDR3, as DNA: TGTGCCAGCAGCAAGGATTTTGGCTACACCTTC. Its protein product is CASSKDFGYTF.

The V call is TRBV4-3, the J call TRBJ1-6; tentatively, D is TRBD1 (5 bases). Germline V CDR1 and CDR2: LGHNA, YSLEER. V was cut by 1 base and J by 10 bases, with 14 bases left in between. The CDR3 spans 15 residues. The CDR3 DNA is TGCGCCAGCAGCCAAGGGGGCCCGTCGCTGTCACCCCTCCACTTT. Its translation is CASSQGGPSLSPLHF.

V is TRBV20-1 and J is TRBJ1-1; TRBD1 might be the D (5 bases). V was clipped by 6 bases and J by 3 bases, with 11 bases between them. The CDR3 has 12 amino acids. Per germline, CDR1 DFQATT and CDR2 SNEGSKA (reference sequence). In nucleotides, the CDR3 is TGCAGTGCGGGGCGGCCTTACACTGAAGCTTTCTTT. Translation: CSAGRPYTEAFF.

The chain is built from TRBV29-1 and TRBJ2-5, with 7 positions matching TRBD1. Germline V CDR1 and CDR2: SQVTM, ANQGSEA. This CDR3 spans 14 amino acids. J gave up 5 bases and V 3 bases, and 9 bases lay outside the gene matches. CDR3 region: CSVERGGLGETQYF. CDR3 in DNA: TGCAGCGTTGAGAGAGGGGGCTTGGGGGAGACCCAGTACTTC. Based on the CDR3 plus reference TRBV29-1 and TRBJ2-5, the full variable domain is SAVISQKPSRDICQRGTSLTIQCQVDSQVTMMFWYRQQPGQSLTLIATANQGSEATYESGFVIDKFPISRPNLTFSTLTVSNMSPEDSSIYLCSVERGGLGETQYFGPGTRLLVL.

A few counts support this clonotype. J is TRBJ2-3 and V is TRBV4-3; D is possibly TRBD1 or TRBD2 (6 bases each). The CDR3 covers 14 residues. CDR1 and CDR2 (germline): LGHNA, YSLEER. V lost 3 bases and J lost 13, with 20 bases in between. In nucleotides, the CDR3 is TGCGCCAGCAGCCAGGAAACTAGCTTCGGGACAAAGTATTTT. The encoded protein is CASSQETSFGTKYF.

This clonotype was observed a handful of times. J is TRBJ2-3 and V is TRBV7-2; TRBD2 aligns across 10 bases. The CDR3 has 17 amino acids. Germline V lookup: CDR1 SGHTA, CDR2 FQGNSA. Trimming removed 1 base from V and 2 bases from J; junction bases left unmatched: 6. The CDR3 DNA is TGTGCCAGCAGCTTAGACCTAGCGGGGGTGGACACAGATACGCAGTATTTT. Translation gives CASSLDLAGVDTDTQYF.

This clonotype was seen a handful of times. This chain links TRBV20-1 with TRBJ1-2; TRBD1 agrees at 9 bases. This CDR3 spans 13 amino acids. CDR1 DFQATT and CDR2 SNEGSKA come from the germline V gene (reference sequence). Unmatched junction bases numbered 6, after V lost 7 bases and J lost 3 bases. The CDR3 region has the DNA TGCAGTGTAAGGGGACAGGGTCACTATGGCTACACCTTC. It translates to CSVRGQGHYGYTF.

The CDR3 spells CSARSPGGTDTQYF. In DNA form, the CDR3 reads TGCAGTGCTAGATCCCCCGGGGGCACAGATACGCAGTATTTT. The rearrangement uses TRBV20-1 and TRBJ2-3; D is possibly TRBD2 (5 bases). The CDR3 contains 14 residues. Germline assignment: CDR1 DFQATT and CDR2 SNEGSKA (reference sequence). V shed 2 bases and J shed 1 base, with 10 bases lying between them.

Only a few counts were recorded for this clonotype. This chain joins TRBV15 and TRBJ2-7; weak D call: TRBD2 (5 bases). CDR3 size: 13 residues. CDR1 is LNHNV and CDR2 is YYDKDF in the germline V gene (reference sequence). Trimming took 3 bases from V and 5 from J, leaving 11 bases between them. CDR3 residues: CATSRAPGDEQYF. The CDR3 nucleotides read TGTGCCACCAGCAGGGCGCCCGGGGACGAGCAGTACTTC.

Here the CDR3 reads CASSKADRVATNEKLFF. Written as DNA, the CDR3 is TGTGCCAGCAGCAAAGCCGACAGGGTCGCAACTAATGAAAAACTGTTTTTT. The gene calls are TRBV21-1 and TRBJ1-4; TRBD1, the D gene given by the table, was not confirmed from the DNA. TRBV21-1 is a documented pseudogene. The CDR3 is 17 residues long.

The rearrangement uses TRBV24-1 and TRBJ2-4; TRBD2 matches 7 bases. The V segment lost 5 bases and the J segment 13 bases; nucleotides outside the gene matches: 19. This CDR3 comprises 16 residues. CDR1 KGHDR and CDR2 SFDVKD come from the germline V gene. CDR3 protein: CATSASSGEPYNEQYF. CDR3 sequence (DNA): TGTGCCACCAGTGCTTCCAGCGGGGAACCCTACAATGAGCAGTACTTC.

A remark on this clonotype: Germline and junction disagree at one end, which may indicate a read error. The rearrangement links TRBV7-2 to TRBJ1-4; D gene uncertain. Germline CDR1 is SGHTA and CDR2 is FQGNSA. The CDR3 contains 17 residues. CDR3 sequence: CASSLSPPGGSNEKPFF. CDR3 bases: TGTGCCAGCAGCCTCTCGCCACCCGGCGGGTCTAATGAAAAACCGTTTTTT.

This clonotype was picked up a small number of times. The chain recombines TRBV20-1 with TRBJ2-7; D is unresolved. V dropped 4 bases and J dropped 3 bases, with 13 bases sitting between them. CDR3 length: 13 amino acids. The germline V gene encodes CDR1 DFQATT and CDR2 SNEGSKA (reference sequence). CDR3 loop: CSAIYDTDYEQYF. In DNA form, the CDR3 reads TGCAGTGCTATCTACGATACGGACTACGAGCAGTACTTC.